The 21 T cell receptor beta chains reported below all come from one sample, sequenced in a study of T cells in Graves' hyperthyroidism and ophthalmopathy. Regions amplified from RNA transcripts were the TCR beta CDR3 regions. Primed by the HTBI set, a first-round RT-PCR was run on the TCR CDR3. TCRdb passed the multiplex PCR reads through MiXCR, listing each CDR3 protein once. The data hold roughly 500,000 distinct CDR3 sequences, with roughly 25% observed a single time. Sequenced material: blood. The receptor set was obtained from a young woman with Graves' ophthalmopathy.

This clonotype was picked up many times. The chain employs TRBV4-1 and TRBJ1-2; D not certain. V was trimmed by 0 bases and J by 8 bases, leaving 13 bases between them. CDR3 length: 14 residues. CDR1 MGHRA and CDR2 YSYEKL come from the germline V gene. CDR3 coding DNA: TGCGCCAGCAGCCAAGAGCCGGGGAGCGAGGGCTACACCTTC. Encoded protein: CASSQEPGSEGYTF.

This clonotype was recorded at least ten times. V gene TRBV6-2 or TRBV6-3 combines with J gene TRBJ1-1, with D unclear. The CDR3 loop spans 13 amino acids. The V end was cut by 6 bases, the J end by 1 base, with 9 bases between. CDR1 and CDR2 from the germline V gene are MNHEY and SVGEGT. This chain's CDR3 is CASSRPGNTEAFF. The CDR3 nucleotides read TGTGCCAGCAGCCGACCGGGGAACACTGAAGCTTTCTTT.

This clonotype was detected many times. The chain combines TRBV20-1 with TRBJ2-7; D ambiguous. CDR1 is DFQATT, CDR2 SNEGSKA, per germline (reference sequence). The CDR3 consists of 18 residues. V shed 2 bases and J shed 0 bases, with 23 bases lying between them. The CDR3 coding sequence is TGCAGTGCTAGATCTCAACAAACCTTAATCTGGAGCTCCTACGAGCAGTACTTC. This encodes CSARSQQTLIWSSYEQYF.

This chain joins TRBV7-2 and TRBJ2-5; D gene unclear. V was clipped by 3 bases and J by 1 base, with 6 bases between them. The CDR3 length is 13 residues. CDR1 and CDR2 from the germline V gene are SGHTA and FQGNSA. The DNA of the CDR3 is TGTGCCAGCAGCTTTTCGGCCCAAGAGACCCAGTACTTC. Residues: CASSFSAQETQYF. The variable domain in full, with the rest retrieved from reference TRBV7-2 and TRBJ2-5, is GAGVSQSPSNKVTEKGKDVELRCDPISGHTALYWYRQSLGQGLEFLIYFQGNSAPDKSGLPSDRFSAERTGGSVSTLTIQRTQQEDSAVYLCASSFSAQETQYFGPGTRLLVL.

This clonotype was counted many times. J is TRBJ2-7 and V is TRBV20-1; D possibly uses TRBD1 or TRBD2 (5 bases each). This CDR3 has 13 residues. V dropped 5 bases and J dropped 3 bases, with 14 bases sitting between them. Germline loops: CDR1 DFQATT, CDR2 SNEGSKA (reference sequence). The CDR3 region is CSAGTGPYYEQYF. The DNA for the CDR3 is TGCAGTGCTGGAACGGGACCCTACTACGAGCAGTACTTC.

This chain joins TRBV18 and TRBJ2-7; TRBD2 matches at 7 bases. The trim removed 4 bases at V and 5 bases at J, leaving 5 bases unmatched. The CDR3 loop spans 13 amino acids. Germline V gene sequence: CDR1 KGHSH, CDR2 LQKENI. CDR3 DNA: TGTGCCAGCTCACGTGGGAGGGCGGACGAGCAGTACTTC. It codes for CASSRGRADEQYF.

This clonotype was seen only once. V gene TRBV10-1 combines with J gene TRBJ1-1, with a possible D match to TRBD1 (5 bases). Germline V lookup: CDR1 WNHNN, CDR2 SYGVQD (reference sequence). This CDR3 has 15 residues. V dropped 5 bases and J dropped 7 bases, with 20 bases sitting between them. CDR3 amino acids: CASSRPKDGGSEAFF. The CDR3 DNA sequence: TGCGCCAGCAGTCGCCCCAAGGATGGGGGGAGTGAAGCTTTCTTT.

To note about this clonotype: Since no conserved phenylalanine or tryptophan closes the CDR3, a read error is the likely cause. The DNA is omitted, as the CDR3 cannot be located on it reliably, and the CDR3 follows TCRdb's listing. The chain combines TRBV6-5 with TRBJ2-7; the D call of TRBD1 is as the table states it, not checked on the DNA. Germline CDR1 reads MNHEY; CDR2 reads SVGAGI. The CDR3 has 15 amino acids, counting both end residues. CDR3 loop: CASSYQGTGEREQCY.

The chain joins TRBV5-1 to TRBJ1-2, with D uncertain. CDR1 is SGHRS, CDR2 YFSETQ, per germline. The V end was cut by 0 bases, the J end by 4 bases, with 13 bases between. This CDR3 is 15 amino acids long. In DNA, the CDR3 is TGCGCCAGCAGCTTGGATTCCAGGAGTATCTATGGCTACACCTTC. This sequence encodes CASSLDSRSIYGYTF.

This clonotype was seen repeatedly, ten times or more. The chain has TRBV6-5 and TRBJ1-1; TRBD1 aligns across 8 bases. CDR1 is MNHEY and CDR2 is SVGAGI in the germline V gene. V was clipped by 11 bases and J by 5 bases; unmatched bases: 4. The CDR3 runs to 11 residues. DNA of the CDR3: TGTGCCGCTAGACAGGGGACTGAAGCTTTCTTT. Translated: CAARQGTEAFF.

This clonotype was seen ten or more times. The CDR3 nucleotides are TGTGCCAGCAGCCCCCAACAGGGGGTAACTTTTGGCTACACCTTC. It codes for CASSPQQGVTFGYTF. The chain has TRBV12-3 or TRBV12-4 and TRBJ1-2, with 8 bases identical to TRBD1. The V segment lost 6 bases and the J segment 7 bases; nucleotides outside the gene matches: 13. CDR3 length: 15 amino acids.

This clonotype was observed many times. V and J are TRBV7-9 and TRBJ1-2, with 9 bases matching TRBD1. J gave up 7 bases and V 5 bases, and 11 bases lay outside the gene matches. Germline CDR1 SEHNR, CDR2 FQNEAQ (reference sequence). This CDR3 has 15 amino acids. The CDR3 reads CASSPQTGGLSGYTF. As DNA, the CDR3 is TGTGCCAGCAGCCCGCAGACAGGGGGTCTGAGTGGCTACACCTTC. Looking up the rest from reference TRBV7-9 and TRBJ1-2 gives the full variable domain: DTGVSQNPRHKITKRGQNVTFRCDPISEHNRLYWYRQTLGQGPEFLTYFQNEAQLEKSRLLSDRFSAERPKGSFSTLEIQRTEQGDSAMYLCASSPQTGGLSGYTFGSGTRLTVV.

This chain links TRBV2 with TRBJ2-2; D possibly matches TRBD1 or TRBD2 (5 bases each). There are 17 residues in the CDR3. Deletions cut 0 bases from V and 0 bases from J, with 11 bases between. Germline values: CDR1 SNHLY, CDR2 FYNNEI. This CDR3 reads CASSEADSGTNTGELFF. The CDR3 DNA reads TGTGCCAGCAGTGAAGCTGACAGCGGAACGAACACCGGGGAGCTGTTTTTT.

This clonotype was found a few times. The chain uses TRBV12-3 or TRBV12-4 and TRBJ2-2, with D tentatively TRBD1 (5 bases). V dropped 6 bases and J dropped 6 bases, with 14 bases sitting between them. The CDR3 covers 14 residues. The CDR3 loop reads CASRQDSFPGELFF. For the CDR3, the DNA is TGTGCCAGCAGGCAAGACAGTTTTCCCGGGGAGCTGTTTTTT.

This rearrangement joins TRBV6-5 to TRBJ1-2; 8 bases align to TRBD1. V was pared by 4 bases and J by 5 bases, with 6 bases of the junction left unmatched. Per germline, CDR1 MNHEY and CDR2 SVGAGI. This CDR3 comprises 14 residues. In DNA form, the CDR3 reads TGTGCCAGCAGTTCCCAGGGGACAGGTTATGGCTACACCTTC. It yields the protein CASSSQGTGYGYTF.

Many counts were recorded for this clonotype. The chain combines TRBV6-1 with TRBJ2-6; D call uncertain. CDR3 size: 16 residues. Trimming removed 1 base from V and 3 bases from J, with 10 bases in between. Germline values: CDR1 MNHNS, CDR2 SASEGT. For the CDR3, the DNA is TGTGCCAGCAGTGAAGGTCTTACGGGTGGGGCCAACGTCCTGACTTTC. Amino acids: CASSEGLTGGANVLTF.

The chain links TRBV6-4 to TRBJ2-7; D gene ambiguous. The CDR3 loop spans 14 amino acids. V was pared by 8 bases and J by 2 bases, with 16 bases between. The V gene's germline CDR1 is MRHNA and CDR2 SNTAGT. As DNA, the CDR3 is TGTGCCAGCTGCACCCGACTGGAACCCTACGAGCAGTACTTC. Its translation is CASCTRLEPYEQYF.

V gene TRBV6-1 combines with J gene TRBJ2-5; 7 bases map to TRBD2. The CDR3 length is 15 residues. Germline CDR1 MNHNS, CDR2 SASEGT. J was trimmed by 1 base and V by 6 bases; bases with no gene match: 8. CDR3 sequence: CASSSGWGGQETQYF. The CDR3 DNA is TGTGCCAGCAGCTCCGGGTGGGGGGGCCAAGAGACCCAGTACTTC.

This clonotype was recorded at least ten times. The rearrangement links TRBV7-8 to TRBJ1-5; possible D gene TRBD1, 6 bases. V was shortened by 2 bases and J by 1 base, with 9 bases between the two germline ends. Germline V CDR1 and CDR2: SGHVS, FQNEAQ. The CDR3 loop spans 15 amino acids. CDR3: CASSLYRESNQPQHF. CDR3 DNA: TGTGCCAGCAGCTTATACAGGGAAAGCAATCAGCCCCAGCATTTT. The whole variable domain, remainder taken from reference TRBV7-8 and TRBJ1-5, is GAGVSQSPRYKVAKRGQDVALRCDPISGHVSLFWYQQALGQGPEFLTYFQNEAQLDKSGLPSDRFFAERPEGSVSTLKIQRTQQEDSAVYLCASSLYRESNQPQHFGDGTRLSIL.

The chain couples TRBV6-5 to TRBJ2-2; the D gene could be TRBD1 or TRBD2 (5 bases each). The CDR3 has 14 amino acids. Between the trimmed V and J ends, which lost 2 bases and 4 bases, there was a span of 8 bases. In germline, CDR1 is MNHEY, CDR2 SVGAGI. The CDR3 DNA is TGTGCCAGCAGTTACGAGGGGACCACCGGGGAGCTGTTTTTT. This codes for CASSYEGTTGELFF.

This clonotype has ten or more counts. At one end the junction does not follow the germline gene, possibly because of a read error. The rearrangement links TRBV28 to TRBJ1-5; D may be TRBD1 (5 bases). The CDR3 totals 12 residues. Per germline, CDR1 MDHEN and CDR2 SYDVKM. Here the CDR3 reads CVSSVRVQPQHF. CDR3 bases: TGTGTCAGCAGTGTCAGGGTTCAGCCCCAGCATTTT.